The clone carrying this T cell receptor beta chain turned up a few times. Its antigen is currently unknown. The PCR employed 60 Vbeta primers together with 13 Jbeta primers. The data were produced by immunoSEQ multiplex PCR, yet TCRdb's version contains in-frame clones alone and is incomplete. The repertoire has 100,000 or so clones, roughly 70% of them found once; the top ten carry under 11%. The record originates from a study of cytomegalovirus exposure and HLA in healthy donors. As for the study in general: Prior work identified 117 million unique TCR beta sequences in around 170 million T cells.

The V segment lost 4 bases and the J segment 0 bases; nucleotides outside the gene matches: 4. CDR3 size: 15 residues. CDR1 and CDR2 from the germline V gene are SGHAT and FQNNGV. The study, taken as a whole, reports: Among TCR beta chains, those listed as cytomegalovirus-associated numbered some 160. Reportedly, HLA-A and HLA-B alleles of most subjects were accurately predicted from TCR beta.

This clonotype was obtained from a man aged 50-59 years in good health and CMV-seronegative. Sequencing used PBMCs. This chain connects TRBV11-2 to TRBJ1-2; the match to TRBD1 covers 8 bases. DNA for the CDR3: TGTGCCAGCAGCTCGCCGGACAGGGCTAACTATGGCTACACCTTC. It is translated as CASSSPDRANYGYTF.